Listed here are 10 T cell receptor beta chains from one sample, sequenced in a study of cytomegalovirus exposure and HLA in healthy donors. The PCR had 60 Vbeta and 13 Jbeta primers. Measured with immunoSEQ multiplex PCR; TCRdb has only the in-frame clones, and not every one. The sample consists of about 210,000 clones, about four fifths of them appearing once. Sequencing was carried out using PBMCs. These receptors came from a male donor in good health and CMV-seropositive.

The rearrangement uses TRBV27 and TRBJ2-1, with D maybe TRBD1 (5 bases). The CDR3 has 16 amino acids. The V gene lost 3 bases and the J gene lost 0 bases, with 12 bases spanning the gap. CDR1 and CDR2 (germline): MNHEY, SMNVEV (reference sequence). As DNA, the CDR3 is TGTGCCAGCAGTTTCATCAGGGCGAGCTCCTACAATGAGCAGTTCTTC. Protein product: CASSFIRASSYNEQFF.

This clone was recorded a few times. The V gene is TRBV4-2, the J gene TRBJ2-4; 12 nucleotides align to TRBD2. This CDR3 has 20 amino acids. Per the germline V gene, CDR1 is LGHNA and CDR2 is YNFKEQ. The V segment lost 2 bases and the J segment 0 bases; nucleotides outside the gene matches: 11. The CDR3 bases are TGTGCCAGCAGCCAATTGACTAGCGGGAGAGAGGGAGCAGCCAAAAACATTCAGTACTTC. Protein: CASSQLTSGREGAAKNIQYF.

The CDR3 here is CAWAGEWFYGYTF. DNA for the CDR3: TGTGCCTGGGCGGGGGAATGGTTCTATGGCTACACCTTC. The chain joins TRBV30 to TRBJ1-2; a weak D match, TRBD1 (5 bases). Germline V gene lookup returns CDR1 GTSNPN and CDR2 SVGIG (reference sequence). This CDR3 has 13 amino acids. Trimming shortened V by 5 bases and J by 4 bases, and 14 bases separated the two germline ends.

V gene TRBV5-1 combines with J gene TRBJ2-1; tentatively, D is TRBD2 (6 bases). Germline lookup yields CDR1 SGHRS and CDR2 YFSETQ. The CDR3 is 15 amino acids. Between the trimmed V and J ends, which lost 0 bases and 6 bases, there was a span of 13 bases. The CDR3 protein is CASSLDGDSFNEQFF. In DNA, the CDR3 is TGCGCCAGCAGCTTGGACGGGGACTCTTTCAATGAGCAGTTCTTC.

The chain combines TRBV9 with TRBJ1-5; D is ambiguous. The CDR3 sequence is 12 residues long. Trimming removed 2 bases from V and 8 bases from J, with 8 bases in between. CDR1 and CDR2 from the germline V gene are SGDLS and YYNGEE. CDR3: CASSVSFEPQHF. For the CDR3, the DNA is TGTGCCAGCAGCGTTTCTTTTGAGCCCCAGCATTTT.

The chain uses TRBV30 and TRBJ2-3, with 9 bases identical to TRBD2. V shed 2 bases and J 4 bases; nucleotides not matched to a gene: 7. This CDR3 spans 15 amino acids. Germline assignment: CDR1 GTSNPN and CDR2 SVGIG (reference sequence). CDR3 nucleotides: TGTGCCTGGAGTCGGGATAGCGGGAGCCCAGATACGCAGTATTTT. The encoded protein is CAWSRDSGSPDTQYF.

The chain uses TRBV5-1 and TRBJ2-7; a possible D gene is TRBD1 (5 bases). Per the germline V gene, CDR1 is SGHRS and CDR2 is YFSETQ. The V end lost 0 bases, the J end lost 3 bases, and 7 bases lay between the germline ends. This CDR3 has 13 amino acids. CDR3 DNA: TGCGCCAGCAGCTTGGAAGGGGACTACGAGCAGTACTTC. It yields the protein CASSLEGDYEQYF.

The CDR3 coding sequence is TGTGCCAGCAGCTGGCGGGACAGGCGGTCCCACGAGCAGTACTTC. It encodes CASSWRDRRSHEQYF. V and J are TRBV7-2 and TRBJ2-7, with TRBD1 identical over 8 bases. The CDR3 is 15 residues long. The J segment lost 5 bases and the V segment lost 4 bases, leaving 10 bases of the junction unmatched. Germline V lookup: CDR1 SGHTA, CDR2 FQGNSA.

The V and J genes are TRBV9 and TRBJ1-3; D is perhaps TRBD1 (5 bases). Trimming stripped 4 bases from V and 4 bases from J, with 15 bases between. This CDR3 region has 15 residues. The germline gives CDR1 SGDLS, CDR2 YYNGEE. The CDR3 region is CASSKLQDAGNTIYF. The CDR3 DNA follows: TGTGCCAGCAGCAAGCTACAGGACGCGGGAAACACCATATATTTT.

V is TRBV9 and J is TRBJ2-1; D is perhaps TRBD1 (5 bases). V dropped 2 bases and J dropped 7 bases, with 7 bases sitting between them. CDR1 and CDR2 from the germline V gene are SGDLS and YYNGEE. CDR3 length equals 12 residues. CDR3: CASSVRANEQFF. CDR3 nucleotides: TGTGCCAGCAGCGTCAGGGCTAATGAGCAGTTCTTC.